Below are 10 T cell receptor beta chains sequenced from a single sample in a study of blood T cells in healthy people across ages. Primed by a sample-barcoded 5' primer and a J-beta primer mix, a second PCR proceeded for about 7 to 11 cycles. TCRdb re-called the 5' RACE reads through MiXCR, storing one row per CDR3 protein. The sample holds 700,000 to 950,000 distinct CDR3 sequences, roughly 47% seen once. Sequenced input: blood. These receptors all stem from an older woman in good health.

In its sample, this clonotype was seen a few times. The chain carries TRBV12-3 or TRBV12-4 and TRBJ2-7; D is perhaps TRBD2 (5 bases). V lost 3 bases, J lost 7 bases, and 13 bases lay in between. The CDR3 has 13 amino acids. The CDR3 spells CASSFAGRGEQYF. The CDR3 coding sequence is TGTGCCAGCAGTTTCGCGGGTCGAGGTGAGCAGTACTTC.

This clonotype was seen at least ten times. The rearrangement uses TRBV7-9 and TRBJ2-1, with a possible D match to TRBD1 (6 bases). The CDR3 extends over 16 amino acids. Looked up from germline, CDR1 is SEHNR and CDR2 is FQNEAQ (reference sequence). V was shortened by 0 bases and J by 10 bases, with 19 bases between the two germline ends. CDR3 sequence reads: CASSLAQGPSIREQFF. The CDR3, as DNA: TGTGCCAGCAGCTTAGCGCAGGGGCCCTCTATTAGAGAGCAGTTCTTC.

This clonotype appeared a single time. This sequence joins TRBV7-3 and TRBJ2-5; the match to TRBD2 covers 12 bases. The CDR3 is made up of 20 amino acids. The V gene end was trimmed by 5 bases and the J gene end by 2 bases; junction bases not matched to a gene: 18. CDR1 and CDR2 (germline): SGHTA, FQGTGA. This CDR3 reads CASSPSLAGGPNLEQETQYF. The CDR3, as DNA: TGTGCCAGCAGCCCCTCGCTAGCGGGGGGGCCCAATCTGGAGCAAGAGACCCAGTACTTC.

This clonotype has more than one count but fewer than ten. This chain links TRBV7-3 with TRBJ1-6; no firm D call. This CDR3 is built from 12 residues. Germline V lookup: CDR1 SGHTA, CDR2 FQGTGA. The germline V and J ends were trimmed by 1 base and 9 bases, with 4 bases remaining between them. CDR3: CASSLNGSPLHF. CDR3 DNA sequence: TGTGCCAGCAGCTTAAATGGTTCACCCCTCCACTTT.

CDR3 in amino acids: CASSWGGVETQYF. The DNA of the CDR3 is TGTGCCAGCTCGTGGGGGGGCGTTGAGACCCAGTACTTC. The rearrangement joins TRBV3-1 to TRBJ2-4; possibly TRBD2 for D (7 bases). The J call is doubtful: the DNA matches TRBJ2-5 better. The CDR3 contains 13 residues. The germline CDR1 and CDR2 sequences are LGHDT and YNNKEL (reference sequence).

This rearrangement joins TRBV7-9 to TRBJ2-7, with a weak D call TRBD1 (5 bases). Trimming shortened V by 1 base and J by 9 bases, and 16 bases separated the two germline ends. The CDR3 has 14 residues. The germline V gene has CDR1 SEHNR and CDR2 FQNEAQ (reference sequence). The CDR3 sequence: CASSLETRVTGQYF. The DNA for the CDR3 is TGTGCCAGCAGCTTAGAAACCAGGGTAACTGGGCAGTACTTC.

The CDR3 here is CAWTPGGGTEAFF. The CDR3 DNA reads as TGTGCCTGGACTCCTGGAGGGGGCACTGAAGCTTTCTTT. The chain combines TRBV30 with TRBJ1-1; maybe TRBD1 (6 bases). Germline V lookup: CDR1 GTSNPN, CDR2 SVGIG (reference sequence). V shed 4 bases and J shed 4 bases, with 13 bases lying between them. This CDR3 contains 13 residues.

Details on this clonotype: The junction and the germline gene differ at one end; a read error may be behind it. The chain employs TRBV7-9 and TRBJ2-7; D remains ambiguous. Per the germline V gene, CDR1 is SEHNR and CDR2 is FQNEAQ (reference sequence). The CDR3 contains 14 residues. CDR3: CANSTDDGSYEQYF. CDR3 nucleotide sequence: TGTGCCAACAGCACCGATGACGGGTCCTACGAGCAGTACTTC. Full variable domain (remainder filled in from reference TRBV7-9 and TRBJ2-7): DTGVSQNPRHKITKRGQNVTFRCDPISEHNRLYWYRQTLGQGPEFLTYFQNEAQLEKSRLLSDRFSAERPKGSFSTLEIQRTEQGDSAMYLCANSTDDGSYEQYFGPGTRLTVT.

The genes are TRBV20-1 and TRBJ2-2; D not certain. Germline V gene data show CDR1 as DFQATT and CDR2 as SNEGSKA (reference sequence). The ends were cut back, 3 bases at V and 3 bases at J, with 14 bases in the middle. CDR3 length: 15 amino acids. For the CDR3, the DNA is TGCAGTGCTAGCGGGCCCCAATCCGACACCGGGGAGCTGTTTTTT. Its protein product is CSASGPQSDTGELFF.

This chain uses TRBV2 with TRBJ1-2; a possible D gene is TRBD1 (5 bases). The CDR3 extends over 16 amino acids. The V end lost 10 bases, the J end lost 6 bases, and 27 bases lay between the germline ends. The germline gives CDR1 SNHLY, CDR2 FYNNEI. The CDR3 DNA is TGTGCCACAACGACAAGGCCCAGGGACCCTTCGGATGGCTACACCTTC. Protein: CATTTRPRDPSDGYTF. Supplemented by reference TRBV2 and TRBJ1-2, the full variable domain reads EPEVTQTPSHQVTQMGQEVILRCVPISNHLYFYWYRQILGQKVEFLVSFYNNEISEKSEIFDDQFSVERPDGSNFTLKIRSTKLEDSAMYFCATTTRPRDPSDGYTFGSGTRLTVV.